A single sample is the source of the 14 T cell receptor beta chains below, sequenced in a study of T cell responses to AZD1222 COVID-19 vaccine. The method was immunoSEQ multiplex PCR; TCRdb's version includes in-frame clones alone and lacks a portion of them. The sample holds 120,000 or so clones; 90% are singletons and the top ten take just over 7%. Material: peripheral blood, obtained on day 0 of AZD1222 vaccination. These receptors all come from an adult in good health.

This chain connects TRBV4-1 to TRBJ2-3; no clear D gene. The germline V gene encodes CDR1 MGHRA and CDR2 YSYEKL. CDR3 length equals 12 residues. Trimming left V 1 base short and J 7 bases short, with 6 bases between. In DNA form, the CDR3 reads TGCGCCAGCAGCCAAGTGGGAAATACGCAGTATTTT. Its protein is CASSQVGNTQYF.

The CDR3 coding sequence is TGCGCCAGTAAGGGACTAGCGGGAACAATCGAGCAGTACTTC. Encoded protein: CASKGLAGTIEQYF. The chain combines TRBV10-1 with TRBJ2-7; TRBD2 matches at 13 bases. The length of the CDR3 is 14 residues. The V gene's germline CDR1 is WNHNN and CDR2 SYGVQD (reference sequence). The ends lost 9 bases at V and 6 bases at J; junction bases unmatched: 8.

The rearrangement uses TRBV5-3 and TRBJ2-5; D is undetermined. TRBV5-3 is known as an ORF, though its function is uncertain. The CDR3 consists of 17 residues. V shed 2 bases and J shed 3 bases, with 20 bases lying between them. This chain's CDR3 is CARSFQIGRWYKETQYF. CDR3 coding DNA: TGTGCCAGAAGCTTCCAGATAGGCCGTTGGTATAAAGAGACCCAGTACTTC.

V is TRBV6-6 and J is TRBJ2-1; no clear D. The CDR3 consists of 12 residues. The V end lost 5 bases, the J end lost 5 bases, and 7 bases lay between the germline ends. Germline CDR1 MNHNY, CDR2 SVGAGI (reference sequence). The CDR3 bases are TGTGCCAGCAGTCTTAACGACAATGAGCAGTTCTTC. As protein: CASSLNDNEQFF.

With regard to this clone: Other DNA sequences in this sample translate to the same CDR3. V and J are TRBV5-4 and TRBJ2-7; D is unclear. V was shortened by 0 bases and J by 4 bases, with 5 bases between the two germline ends. The CDR3 is 12 amino acids. CDR1 and CDR2 from the germline V gene are SGHNT and YYREEE (reference sequence). The CDR3: CASSLEGYEQYF. DNA for the CDR3: TGTGCCAGCAGCTTGGAAGGGTACGAGCAGTACTTC. Full variable domain (remainder filled in from reference TRBV5-4 and TRBJ2-7): ETGVTQSPTHLIKTRGQQVTLRCSSQSGHNTVSWYQQALGQGPQFIFQYYREEENGRGNFPPRFSGLQFPNYSSELNVNALELDDSALYLCASSLEGYEQYFGPGTRLTVT.

The chain couples TRBV7-5 to TRBJ1-5; the D segment call TRBD1 is taken from the table without a DNA check. TRBV7-5 is a known pseudogene. The CDR3 covers 15 residues. This CDR3 reads CVRSRGQGGNQPQHF. The CDR3 DNA is TGTGTCAGAAGCCGGGGACAGGGAGGCAATCAGCCCCAGCATTTT.

The chain recombines TRBV6-5 with TRBJ1-2, with 7 bases fitting TRBD1. V gave up 6 bases and J gave up 6 bases; unmatched junction bases: 10. CDR3 size: 14 residues. Germline assignment: CDR1 MNHEY and CDR2 SVGAGI. Written as DNA, the CDR3 is TGTGCCAGCAGCATGGACAGGATGAACCATGGCTACACCTTC. It encodes CASSMDRMNHGYTF.

J is TRBJ2-2 and V is TRBV18; D unresolved. The V gene lost 2 bases and the J gene lost 0 bases, with 7 bases spanning the gap. The CDR3 is 15 residues long. Germline CDR1 is KGHSH and CDR2 is LQKENI. The CDR3 coding sequence is TGTGCCAGCTCACCAAATTCTCCGAACACCGGGGAGCTGTTTTTT. It translates to CASSPNSPNTGELFF. Looking up the rest from reference TRBV18 and TRBJ2-2 gives the full variable domain: NAGVMQNPRHLVRRRGQEARLRCSPMKGHSHVYWYRQLPEEGLKFMVYLQKENIIDESGMPKERFSAEFPKEGPSILRIQQVVRGDSAAYFCASSPNSPNTGELFFGEGSRLTVL.

This chain links TRBV9 with TRBJ2-5, with 9 bases fitting TRBD1. With 8 bases clipped from V and 7 bases from J, the junction kept 3 bases outside the gene matches. Germline V gene lookup returns CDR1 SGDLS and CDR2 YYNGEE. This CDR3 has 11 residues. The CDR3 here is CASDRGGTQYF. The CDR3 DNA reads TGTGCCAGTGACAGGGGGGGGACCCAGTACTTC.

This clone showed up just once. V and J are TRBV7-9 and TRBJ2-1; TRBD2 is a possible D gene (6 bases). The CDR3 runs to 16 residues. V was clipped by 1 base and J by 2 bases, with 12 bases between them. Germline V CDR1 and CDR2: SEHNR, FQNEAQ (reference sequence). CDR3 sequence reads: CASSLGTGEAYNEQFF. The CDR3 DNA follows: TGTGCCAGCAGCTTAGGGACGGGAGAAGCCTACAATGAGCAGTTCTTC.

The rearrangement links TRBV27 to TRBJ1-5; D is unresolved. Trimming left V 8 bases short and J 0 bases short, with 11 bases between. Germline V gene data show CDR1 as MNHEY and CDR2 as SMNVEV (reference sequence). The CDR3 loop spans 14 amino acids. The CDR3: CASRAGYSNQPQHF. In DNA, the CDR3 is TGTGCCAGCCGGGCAGGTTATAGCAATCAGCCCCAGCATTTT.

This clone was seen a few times. V gene TRBV7-8 combines with J gene TRBJ2-1; D call uncertain. The V and J ends lost 2 bases and 4 bases respectively, with 6 bases between them. CDR1 and CDR2 (germline): SGHVS, FQNEAQ. This CDR3 is built from 13 residues. The CDR3 sequence is CASSLWLYNEQFF. CDR3 nucleotide sequence: TGTGCCAGCAGCTTATGGTTATACAATGAGCAGTTCTTC.

J is TRBJ2-5 and V is TRBV27; D possibly matches TRBD1 or TRBD2 (5 bases each). The CDR3 length is 14 residues. CDR1 and CDR2 from the germline V gene are MNHEY and SMNVEV (reference sequence). V was pared by 2 bases and J by 1 base, with 8 bases between. The CDR3 sequence: CASSLRGGQETQYF. In DNA, the CDR3 is TGTGCCAGCAGTTTACGGGGCGGCCAAGAGACCCAGTACTTC.

The chain employs TRBV14 and TRBJ2-2; perhaps TRBD2 as D (6 bases). The length of the CDR3 is 15 residues. Deletions cut 4 bases from V and 6 bases from J, with 15 bases between. Germline values: CDR1 SGHDN, CDR2 FVKESK. The CDR3 sequence: CASSLLGGGAGELFF. CDR3 nucleotide sequence: TGTGCCAGCAGCCTCCTAGGAGGAGGGGCCGGGGAGCTGTTTTTT.